This entry concerns a single T cell receptor (beta chain). The antigen remains undetermined. Profiled with immunoSEQ multiplex PCR; TCRdb holds only in-frame clones, not every one. This table holds about 180,000 clones, over 80% found once. The CDR3 covers 14 residues. Germline loops: CDR1 SGDLS, CDR2 YYNGEE. Trimming removed 0 bases from V and 3 bases from J, with 10 bases in between. This sample stems from a study of T cell responses to AZD1222 COVID-19 vaccine. Study details: Second doses were pooled across both intervals (about 4 or about 12 weeks). Study-level findings and limits: Rises in breadth and depth of Spike-specific TCRs came after two AZD1222 doses. Nearly half of spike-specific TCRs reportedly target variant regions that are unmutated in the B.1.351 and B.1.1.7 variants. Vaccine-associated CD4 TCRs spanned spike, dominant at 160-218 and 743-854.

The TCR sequence derives from an adult in good health. This specimen was peripheral blood, taken on day 0 of AZD1222 vaccination. V usage is TRBV9 and J usage is TRBJ2-7; TRBD1 might be the D (6 bases). This chain's CDR3 is CASSVAGELYEQYF. The DNA of the CDR3 is TGTGCCAGCAGCGTAGCAGGGGAGCTCTACGAGCAGTACTTC.